This TCR beta chain was recovered during a study of blood T cell repertoires in COVID-19. Turning to the study itself: Collection of acute and convalescent COVID-19 samples took place in the United States, Italy and Spain. Sample material is recorded as cDNA or gDNA derived from T cells, B-cell-depleted T cells, or PBMCs.

Original handling: It was from reference gene primer amplification that nucleated cell counts were estimated. TCRdb's table, derived via immunoSEQ multiplex PCR, lists solely in-frame clones and lacks some. V, J and clone size reflect that table, while D and trimming were determined from the DNA. Here the sample spans tens of thousands of clones, 90% to 95% being singletons. This CDR3 region has 14 residues. CDR1 is SGHDT and CDR2 is YYEEEE in the germline V gene. The V end lost 4 bases, the J end lost 1 base, and 9 bases lay between the germline ends. The V gene is TRBV5-6, the J gene TRBJ1-3; perhaps TRBD1 as D (6 bases). The sample consisted of peripheral blood. The TCR was taken from a human donor in a cohort sampled during active COVID-19. The CDR3 is CASSPQGSGNTIYF. In DNA form, the CDR3 reads TGTGCCAGCAGCCCACAGGGTTCTGGAAACACCATATATTTT.